This entry is about one T cell receptor beta chain. Trimming pared 2 bases from V and 6 bases from J, leaving 21 bases between. From germline, CDR1 is SGHKS and CDR2 YYEKEE (reference sequence). CDR3 size: 17 residues. This sample was included in a study of blood T cell repertoires in COVID-19. Original handling: Amplification from reference gene primers served as the basis for estimated nucleated cell counts. Generated by immunoSEQ multiplex PCR, the TCRdb table keeps only in-frame clones and is missing some. For V, J and clone size, that table is used; D and trimming come from the DNA. The table includes around 20,000 clones, 89% detected once.

V usage is TRBV5-5 and J usage is TRBJ1-5; D perhaps matches TRBD1 (6 bases). This receptor was identified in a human donor in a cohort sampled during active COVID-19. Sequenced material: peripheral blood. The CDR3 nucleotides read TGTGCCAGCAGCTTTGACTGGACAGTGAATTTTCTTCAGCCCCAGCATTTT. Protein: CASSFDWTVNFLQPQHF. Looking up the rest from reference TRBV5-5 and TRBJ1-5 gives the full variable domain: DAGVTQSPTHLIKTRGQQVTLRCSPISGHKSVSWYQQVLGQGPQFIFQYYEKEERGRGNFPDRFSARQFPNYSSELNVNALLLGDSALYLCASSFDWTVNFLQPQHFGDGTRLSIL.